This T cell receptor (beta chain) is from a study of identical twins. One entry per CDR3 protein results from TCRdb running MiXCR on the 5' RACE reads. The table lists roughly 260,000 distinct CDR3 sequences, roughly 13% of them singletons. Germline-derived CDR1 and CDR2 are SQVTM and ANQGSEA. Trimming shortened V by 8 bases and J by 4 bases, and 22 bases separated the two germline ends. CDR3 size: 15 residues. The genes are TRBV29-1 and TRBJ2-3, with D perhaps TRBD1 or TRBD2 (5 bases each). The origin of this receptor is a woman aged 18-29 years in good health. The sequenced sample consisted of memory (CD45RO+) T cells sorted from blood. In nucleotides, the CDR3 is TGCAGCTTTCGGGGCCTAGGGCTCGGGGCAGATACGCAGTATTTT. Translated: CSFRGLGLGADTQYF.